This T cell receptor beta chain was profiled in a study of regulatory T cells in long-lasting Graves disease. Combining iRepertoire HTBI primers with Arm-PCR of CDR3 regions, the authors built TCR beta libraries. In the authors' workflow: Identification yielded around 68 TRBV and about 15 TRBJ segments across samples. Using its own MiXCR run on the multiplex PCR reads, TCRdb lists one record per CDR3 protein. For this entry, the V and J calls and clone size follow TCRdb and not the study's own pipeline. The sample shows some 370,000 distinct CDR3 sequences, about 11% of them seen only once. The germline gives CDR1 MNHEY, CDR2 SVGEGT. The length of the CDR3 is 17 residues. The V and J ends lost 0 bases and 4 bases respectively, with 19 bases between them. Time point here: newly diagnosed GD, antithyroid drugs for less than 3 months. Scientists built the TCR library using RNA that was extracted from PBMCs. Patients were enrolled at an endocrinology department in Xi'an, China.

These data are also associated with another study on T cells in Graves' hyperthyroidism and ophthalmopathy.

The J gene is TRBJ2-7, the V gene TRBV6-2 or TRBV6-3; D remains unclear. This clonotype was sampled from a woman under 30 with Graves disease. This sample comprised peripheral blood mononuclear cells (PBMCs), obtained at new diagnosis, from a patient treated with antithyroid drugs. CDR3 protein: CASSYSKKTAGRYEQYF. The CDR3 bases are TGTGCCAGCAGTTACTCGAAGAAAACCGCCGGGCGATACGAGCAGTACTTC.